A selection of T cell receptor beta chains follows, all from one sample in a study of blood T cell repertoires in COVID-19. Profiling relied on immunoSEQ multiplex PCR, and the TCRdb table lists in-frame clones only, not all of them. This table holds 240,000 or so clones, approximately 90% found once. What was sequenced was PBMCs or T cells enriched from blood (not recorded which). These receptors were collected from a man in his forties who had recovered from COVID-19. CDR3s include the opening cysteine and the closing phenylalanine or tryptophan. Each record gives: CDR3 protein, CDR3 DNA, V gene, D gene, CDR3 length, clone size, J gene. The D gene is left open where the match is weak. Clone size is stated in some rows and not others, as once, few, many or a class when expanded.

CDR3aa: CASSQLKGQNYEQYF
CDR3nt: TGCGCCAGCAGCCAGTTGAAGGGACAGAACTACGAGCAGTACTTC
v_gene: TRBV4-1
d_gene: TRBD1
len: 15
abundance: -
j_gene: TRBJ2-7

CDR3aa: CASSPPREKLFF
CDR3nt: TGTGCCAGTAGTCCGCCGAGAGAAAAACTGTTTTTT
v_gene: TRBV19
d_gene: -
len: 12
abundance: -
j_gene: TRBJ1-4

CDR3aa: CASSQGSLNTEAFF
CDR3nt: TGTGCCAGCAGTCAAGGGAGTTTGAACACTGAAGCTTTCTTT
v_gene: TRBV7-3
d_gene: -
len: 14
abundance: many
j_gene: TRBJ1-1

CDR3aa: CASRPGTSGRNEQFF
CDR3nt: TGTGCCAGCAGACCTGGGACTAGCGGTCGAAATGAGCAGTTCTTC
v_gene: TRBV28
d_gene: TRBD2
len: 15
abundance: few
j_gene: TRBJ2-1

CDR3aa: CASSQGLAGMQETQYF
CDR3nt: TGCGCCAGCAGCCAAGGACTAGCGGGTATGCAAGAGACCCAGTACTTC
v_gene: TRBV5-1
d_gene: TRBD2
len: 16
abundance: -
j_gene: TRBJ2-5

CDR3aa: CSVERANTEAFF
CDR3nt: TGCAGCGTCGAGCGGGCCAACACTGAAGCTTTCTTT
v_gene: TRBV29-1
d_gene: -
len: 12
abundance: once
j_gene: TRBJ1-1

CDR3aa: CASSPSHGLAGHYEQYF
CDR3nt: TGTGCCAGCAGCCCCTCCCATGGACTAGCGGGTCACTACGAGCAGTACTTC
v_gene: TRBV7-6
d_gene: TRBD2
len: 17
abundance: -
j_gene: TRBJ2-7

CDR3aa: CASSDGRVPGNTIYF
CDR3nt: TGCGCCAGCAGTGACGGCAGGGTTCCTGGAAACACCATATATTTT
v_gene: TRBV10-1
d_gene: -
len: 15
abundance: -
j_gene: TRBJ1-3

CDR3aa: CASSFTGGYYEQYF
CDR3nt: TGTGCCAGCAGCTTTACGGGGGGTTACTACGAGCAGTACTTC
v_gene: TRBV7-8
d_gene: TRBD2
len: 14
abundance: -
j_gene: TRBJ2-7

CDR3aa: CASSLTRGQGEFF
CDR3nt: TGTGCCAGCAGCCTGACAAGGGGACAGGGCGAGTTCTTC
v_gene: TRBV7-2
d_gene: TRBD1
len: 13
abundance: -
j_gene: TRBJ2-1

CDR3aa: CASSRSQGPPNTEAFF
CDR3nt: TGTGCCAGTAGCCGATCACAGGGCCCCCCGAACACTGAAGCTTTCTTT
v_gene: TRBV19
d_gene: -
len: 16
abundance: once
j_gene: TRBJ1-1

CDR3aa: CASSLAHSNRHLWGNQPQHF
CDR3nt: TGTGCCAGCAGCTTAGCGCACTCCAACAGACATCTATGGGGCAATCAGCCCCAGCATTTT
v_gene: TRBV7-4
d_gene: -
len: 20
abundance: -
j_gene: TRBJ1-5

CDR3aa: CASGPGHAGANVLTF
CDR3nt: TGTGCTAGTGGTCCTGGCCATGCTGGGGCCAACGTCCTGACTTTC
v_gene: TRBV12-5
d_gene: -
len: 15
abundance: once
j_gene: TRBJ2-6

CDR3aa: CASSFTGGSEAFF
CDR3nt: TGTGCCAGCAGCTTCACAGGGGGATCTGAAGCTTTCTTT
v_gene: TRBV7-3
d_gene: TRBD1
len: 13
abundance: -
j_gene: TRBJ1-1

CDR3aa: CASSVGAGFSYNEQFF
CDR3nt: TGTGCCAGCAGCGTAGGGGCAGGGTTCTCCTACAATGAGCAGTTCTTC
v_gene: TRBV9
d_gene: -
len: 16
abundance: few
j_gene: TRBJ2-1

CDR3aa: CASSPYQDSFGHGYTF
CDR3nt: TGTGCCAGCAGTCCCTATCAGGACAGTTTTGGACATGGCTACACCTTC
v_gene: TRBV27
d_gene: -
len: 16
abundance: -
j_gene: TRBJ1-2